This T cell receptor beta chain was captured in a study of Tregs in tolerant kidney transplant recipients. Study-level background: The nonmyeloablative bone marrow transplants came from related graft donors, with transient mixed chimerism. Broader study findings: Antigen-driven expansion was suggested because donor-specific Tregs expanded more than all Tregs in tolerant patients. Changing PCR primers prevented nucleotide comparison between some patients' samples.

A word on this clone: Its antigen remains unidentified. The read ends 3 residues shy of where the CDR3 ends; the end is completed using the germline J gene.

Per the germline V gene, CDR1 is SGHAT and CDR2 is FQNNGV. This CDR3 has 14 amino acids. V lost 5 bases, J lost 3 bases, and 5 bases stayed unmatched. The protocol was immunoSEQ multiplex PCR, while the TCRdb copy is restricted to in-frame clones and leaves out a portion. Its clone listing holds approximately 49,000 clones. Unstimulated regulatory T cells (CD4+CD25+CD127-), CD4+CD25- non-regulatory cells, CD4 and CD8 cells were FACS-sorted from thawed PBMCs. Sample: CD4+ T cells from blood, taken before the transplant. This sequence was found in a human donor who received a combined kidney and bone marrow transplant. This chain uses TRBV11-2 with TRBJ2-3; 7 positions agree with TRBD1. The CDR3 loop reads CASSPGGWTDTQYF. CDR3 bases read: TGTGCCAGCAGCCCAGGGGGATGGACAGATACG.